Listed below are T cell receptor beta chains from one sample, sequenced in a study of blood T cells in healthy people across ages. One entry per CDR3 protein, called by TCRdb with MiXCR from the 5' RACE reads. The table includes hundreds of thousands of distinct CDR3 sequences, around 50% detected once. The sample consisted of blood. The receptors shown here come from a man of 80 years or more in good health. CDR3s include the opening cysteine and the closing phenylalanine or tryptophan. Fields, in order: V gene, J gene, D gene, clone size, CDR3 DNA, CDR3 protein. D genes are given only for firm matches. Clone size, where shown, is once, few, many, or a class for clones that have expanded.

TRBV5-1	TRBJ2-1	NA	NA	TGCGCCAGCAGCCCTGACGACAGACGAGTCAATGAGCAGTTCTTC	CASSPDDRRVNEQFF
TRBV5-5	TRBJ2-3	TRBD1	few	TGTGCCAGCAGCTTTAGGACAGGGCACACAGATACGCAGTATTTT	CASSFRTGHTDTQYF
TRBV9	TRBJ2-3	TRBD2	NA	TGTGCCAGCAGCGTAGCCGGGAGGGGGTCAGATACGCAGTATTTT	CASSVAGRGSDTQYF
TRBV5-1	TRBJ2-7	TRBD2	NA	TGCGCCAGCAGCTTTAGACCTAGCGGGGTTTACAATGAGCAGTACTTC	CASSFRPSGVYNEQYF
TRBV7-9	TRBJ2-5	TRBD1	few	TGTGCCAGCAGCCCGGGGACAGACCAAGAGACCCAGTACTTC	CASSPGTDQETQYF
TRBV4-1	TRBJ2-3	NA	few	TGCGCCAGCAGCCAGAGATCCGGGACGAATCCCACAGATACGCAGTATTTT	CASSQRSGTNPTDTQYF
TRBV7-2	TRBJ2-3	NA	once	TGTGCCAGCAGCCCCAGCCGAAGCACAGATACGCAGTATTTT	CASSPSRSTDTQYF
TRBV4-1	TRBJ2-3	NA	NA	TGCGCCAGCAGCCAAGAGGACCGCCGAACGCAGTATTTT	CASSQEDRRTQYF
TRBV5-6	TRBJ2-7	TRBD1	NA	TGTGCCAGCAGCTTCGGACAGGGAACCAACGAGCAGTACTTC	CASSFGQGTNEQYF
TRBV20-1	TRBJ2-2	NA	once	TGCAGTGCCGGCTGGGGGCTCAACACCGGGGAGCTGTTTTTT	CSAGWGLNTGELFF
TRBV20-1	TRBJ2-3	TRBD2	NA	TGCAGTGCTTTACCACTAGCGGGGATCATAGATACGCAGTATTTT	CSALPLAGIIDTQYF
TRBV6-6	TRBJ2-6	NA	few	TGTGCCAGCAGTTACTCGCCGGGGAGCTCTGGGGCCAACGTCCTGACTTTC	CASSYSPGSSGANVLTF
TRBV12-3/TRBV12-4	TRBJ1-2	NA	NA	TGTGCCAGCAGTCAAGGGACGATTTTCGGCTACACCTTC	CASSQGTIFGYTF
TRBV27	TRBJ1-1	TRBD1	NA	TGTGCCAGCAGTCACAGGGGTCCCACTGAAGCTTTCTTT	CASSHRGPTEAFF
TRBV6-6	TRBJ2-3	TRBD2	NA	TGTGCCAGCACCAATAGCGGGAGGGCCGCAGATACGCAGTATTTT	CASTNSGRAADTQYF
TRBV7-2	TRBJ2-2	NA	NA	TGTGCCAGCAGCTTAGACAGTTCCGCGAACACCGGGGAGCTGTTTTTT	CASSLDSSANTGELFF
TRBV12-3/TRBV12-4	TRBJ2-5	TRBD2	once	TGTGCCAGCAGTTTAGCGCTGACCAGGGACTATGAGCAGTACTTC	CASSLALTRDYEQYF
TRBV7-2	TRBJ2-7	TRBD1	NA	TGTGCCAGCAGCCGGCGCACCGGGACAGGGTCCGAGCAGTACTTC	CASSRRTGTGSEQYF
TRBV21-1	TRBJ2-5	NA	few	TGTGCCAGCAGCCGAGAGGGGGGTCGACAAGAGACCCAGTACTTC	CASSREGGRQETQYF
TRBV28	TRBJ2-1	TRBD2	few	TGTGCCAGCACCCAGGGAGGGGCGGTAAGGTACAATGAGCAGTTCTTC	CASTQGGAVRYNEQFF
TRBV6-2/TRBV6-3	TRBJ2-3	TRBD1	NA	TGTGCCAGCAGTTACCCCGGACAGGGTGGGACAGATACGCGGTATTTT	CASSYPGQGGTDTRYF
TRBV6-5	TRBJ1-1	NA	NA	TGTGCCAGCAGTTACTCTGGGGGGCGCAGGTCGGAAGCTTTCTTT	CASSYSGGRRSEAFF
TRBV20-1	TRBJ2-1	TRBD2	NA	TGCAGTTCCCGAGACGGGGGGGATACCTACAATGAGCAGTTCTTC	CSSRDGGDTYNEQFF
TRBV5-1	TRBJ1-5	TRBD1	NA	TGCGCCAGCAGCTTTGACGGACAGGGAAATCAGCCCCAGCATTTT	CASSFDGQGNQPQHF
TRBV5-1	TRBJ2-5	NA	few	TGCGCCAGCAGCTTGGACGGGAGTGGAGAGACCCAGTACTTC	CASSLDGSGETQYF
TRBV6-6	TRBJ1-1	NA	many	TGTGCCAGCATTCGAGACGCTTGGGGGGGCACTGAAGCTTTCTTT	CASIRDAWGGTEAFF
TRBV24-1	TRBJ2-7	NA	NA	TGTGCCACCAGTCAGGGTGCCTACGAGCAGTACTTC	CATSQGAYEQYF
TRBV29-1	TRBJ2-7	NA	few	TGCAGCGCCGGACTTTCTTCCGAGCAGTACTTC	CSAGLSSEQYF
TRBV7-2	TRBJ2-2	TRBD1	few	TGTGCCAGCAGTATAGTTGGGACAGGGGGCCCCGGGGAGCTGTTTTTT	CASSIVGTGGPGELFF
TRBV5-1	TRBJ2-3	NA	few	TGCGCCAGCAGCTTGGATGGTTTGGCCAGCACAGATACGCAGTATTTT	CASSLDGLASTDTQYF
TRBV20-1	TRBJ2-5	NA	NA	TGCAGTGCTAGAGATTCGTCAGCTTTAAAAGAGACCCAGTACTTC	CSARDSSALKETQYF
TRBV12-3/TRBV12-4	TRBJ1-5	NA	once	TGTGCCAGCAGTTCCGACGGGTATCAGCCCCAGCATTTT	CASSSDGYQPQHF
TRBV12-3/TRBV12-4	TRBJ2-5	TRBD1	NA	TGTGCCAGCAGTTTAAGAGACAGGGGGGAGACCCAGTACTTC	CASSLRDRGETQYF
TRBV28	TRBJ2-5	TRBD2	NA	TGTGCCAGCAGTTTATCTAGCGGGATGGGTGAGACCCAGTACTTC	CASSLSSGMGETQYF
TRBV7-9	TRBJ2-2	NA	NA	TGTGCCAGCAGCCGTGCGACCAACACCGGCACCGGGGAGCTGTTTTTT	CASSRATNTGTGELFF
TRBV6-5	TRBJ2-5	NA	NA	TGTGCCAGCAGTAGGGGCGTGGAGACCCAGTACTTC	CASSRGVETQYF
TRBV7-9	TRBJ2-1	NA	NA	TGTGCCAGCAGCATAAGACAGAACTCCTACAATGAGCAGTTCTTC	CASSIRQNSYNEQFF
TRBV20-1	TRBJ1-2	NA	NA	TGCAGTGCTAGAGGGACAGTGGACTTCAACTATGGCTACACCTTC	CSARGTVDFNYGYTF
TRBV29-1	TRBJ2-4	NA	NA	TGCAGCGTTGTAATGTCTGGACCGGTAGCCGAAAACATTCAGTACTTC	CSVVMSGPVAENIQYF